One sample yielded the 32 T cell receptor beta chains listed below, sequenced in a study of regulatory T cells in long-lasting Graves disease. Regarding time point: newly diagnosed GD, antithyroid drugs for less than 3 months. Researchers made the TCR library from RNA that was extracted from PBMCs. For TCR beta, libraries came from iRepertoire HTBI primers and Arm-PCR of CDR3 regions. TCRdb redid the calling of the multiplex PCR reads with MiXCR, one entry per CDR3 protein. Seen here are about 470,000 distinct CDR3 sequences, more than 12% observed once, and the top ten hold over 15%. These data were also reused for a study on T cells in Graves' hyperthyroidism and ophthalmopathy.

The sample consisted of peripheral blood mononuclear cells (PBMCs), taken at new diagnosis, from a patient treated with antithyroid drugs. The origin of the receptors is a woman in her 30s with Graves disease.

This clonotype appeared many times. This sequence joins TRBV3-1 and TRBJ2-1; TRBD2 is a possible D gene (5 bases). V was shortened by 1 base and J by 0 bases, with 7 bases between the two germline ends. Germline lookup yields CDR1 LGHDT and CDR2 YNNKEL (reference sequence). This CDR3 is 15 amino acids long. The CDR3 coding sequence is TGTGCCAGCAGCCAAGGGACTGGCTCCTACAATGAGCAGTTCTTC. Protein product: CASSQGTGSYNEQFF.

This clonotype was seen only once. V and J are TRBV14 and TRBJ1-4, with unresolved D. The CDR3 totals 15 residues. Trimming cost V 3 bases and J 5 bases, with 13 bases left between them. The V gene's germline CDR1 is SGHDN and CDR2 FVKESK. Written as DNA, the CDR3 is TGTGCCAGCAGCCACTTCGGGTTAGGCAATGAAAAACTGTTTTTT. Translation: CASSHFGLGNEKLFF.

This clonotype was counted ten times or more. The J gene is TRBJ2-1, the V gene TRBV25-1; D gene uncertain. CDR3 length equals 14 residues. Germline lookup yields CDR1 MGHDK and CDR2 SYGVNS. Deletions cut 2 bases from V and 3 bases from J, with 8 bases between. The CDR3 protein is CASSEAASYNEQFF. The DNA of the CDR3 is TGTGCCAGCAGTGAAGCGGCTAGCTACAATGAGCAGTTCTTC.

The genes are TRBV18 and TRBJ2-2, with D possibly being TRBD1 or TRBD2 (5 bases each). CDR3 size: 16 residues. V lost 6 bases, J lost 1 base, and 15 bases lay in between. CDR1 and CDR2 (germline): KGHSH, LQKENI. CDR3 amino acids: CASSLELRGNTGELFF. The CDR3 DNA sequence: TGTGCCAGCTCTCTCGAACTGAGGGGGAACACCGGGGAGCTGTTTTTT.

The sample holds many counts of this clonotype. The chain carries TRBV14 and TRBJ2-1; TRBD2 agrees at 9 bases. J gave up 6 bases and V 3 bases, and 3 bases lay outside the gene matches. Germline V gene data show CDR1 as SGHDN and CDR2 as FVKESK. The CDR3 is 14 residues long. For the CDR3, the DNA is TGTGCCAGCAGCCACGGACTAGCGAGCAATGAGCAGTTCTTC. This codes for CASSHGLASNEQFF.

CDR3 sequence reads: CASSPGRDSNQPQHF. Here the CDR3 DNA reads TGTGCCAGCTCACCGGGGCGGGACAGCAATCAGCCCCAGCATTTT. The genes are TRBV18 and TRBJ1-5; the D gene is possibly TRBD1 (5 bases). The CDR3 is 15 amino acids. Per germline, CDR1 KGHSH and CDR2 LQKENI. Deletions cut 3 bases from V and 1 base from J, with 10 bases between.

This clonotype occurred many times. The CDR3 here is CSAKTGDTEAFF. For the CDR3, the DNA is TGCAGTGCTAAGACAGGGGACACTGAAGCTTTCTTT. V and J are TRBV20-1 and TRBJ1-1; 8 nucleotides align to TRBD1. Per the germline V gene, CDR1 is DFQATT and CDR2 is SNEGSKA (reference sequence). The CDR3 is 12 residues long. The ends lost 4 bases at V and 3 bases at J; junction bases unmatched: 1.

A word on this clonotype: Sequence at one end of the junction differs from germline and may be a read error. The rearrangement uses TRBV10-2 and TRBJ2-7; TRBD1 aligns across 7 bases. Germline CDR1 and CDR2: WSHSY and SAAADI. This CDR3 comprises 13 residues. The CDR3, as DNA: TGCGTCAGCAGAGAGACAGGGTCCTACGAGCAGTACTTC. Amino acids: CVSRETGSYEQYF.

This clonotype occurred a few times. The chain joins TRBV9 to TRBJ2-5, with D possibly being TRBD2 (6 bases). Germline loops: CDR1 SGDLS, CDR2 YYNGEE. The V end was cut by 3 bases, the J end by 9 bases, with 15 bases between. This CDR3 spans 13 amino acids. The CDR3 nucleotides read TGTGCCAGCAGCGCCCTCCTCCGGGACTCCCAGTACTTC. Translated: CASSALLRDSQYF.

This clonotype was detected ten times or more. The chain employs TRBV5-5 and TRBJ2-7; D is uncertain. Per germline, CDR1 SGHKS and CDR2 YYEKEE (reference sequence). This CDR3 is 14 amino acids long. Trimming left V 2 bases short and J 3 bases short, with 12 bases between. The CDR3 DNA is TGTGCCAGCAGCTTTACGCTAGGGCACTACGAGCAGTACTTC. Translating it yields CASSFTLGHYEQYF.

This clonotype has a count of ten or more. V usage is TRBV7-9 and J usage is TRBJ2-3, with D tentatively TRBD2 (5 bases). Germline values: CDR1 SEHNR, CDR2 FQNEAQ (reference sequence). The CDR3 consists of 14 residues. V was pared by 3 bases and J by 5 bases, with 12 bases between. The chain's CDR3 is CASSLGGSEDTQYF. In DNA form, the CDR3 reads TGTGCCAGCAGCTTGGGTGGGAGTGAAGATACGCAGTATTTT.

This clonotype was recorded a few times. The chain recombines TRBV18 with TRBJ1-5; D possibly corresponds to TRBD1 (6 bases). The germline gives CDR1 KGHSH, CDR2 LQKENI. Trimming left V 0 bases short and J 6 bases short, with 9 bases between. The CDR3 runs 14 residues. CDR3 sequence (DNA): TGTGCCAGCTCACCACCTGAAGGGGGTCAGCCCCAGCATTTT. Translating gives CASSPPEGGQPQHF.

This clonotype has just a few counts. This chain links TRBV7-6 with TRBJ1-1; D is undetermined. Per germline, CDR1 SGHVS and CDR2 FNYEAQ. V gave up 5 bases and J gave up 3 bases, with 10 bases separating them. The CDR3 has 13 residues. CDR3: CASSRVIDTEAFF. Here the CDR3 DNA reads TGTGCCAGCAGCCGCGTGATAGACACTGAAGCTTTCTTT.

This clonotype was seen ten or more times. This sequence joins TRBV4-2 and TRBJ2-3; D is unresolved. Germline V gene sequence: CDR1 LGHNA, CDR2 YNFKEQ. Between the trimmed V and J ends, which lost 0 bases and 4 bases, there was a span of 5 bases. The CDR3 totals 13 residues. For the CDR3, the DNA is TGTGCCAGCAGCCAAGATGGGCCAGATACGCAGTATTTT. Its protein product is CASSQDGPDTQYF.

This clonotype showed up just a few times. The chain carries TRBV12-3 or TRBV12-4 and TRBJ2-7, with TRBD2 identical over 12 bases. V lost 4 bases to trimming and J lost 5 bases; unmatched junction nucleotides: 0. The CDR3 has 13 amino acids. CDR3 sequence (DNA): TGTGCCAGCAGTTGGACTAGCGGGAACGAGCAGTACTTC. It specifies CASSWTSGNEQYF.

The chain has TRBV7-9 and TRBJ2-7; D may be TRBD1 (7 bases). Deletions cut 5 bases from V and 2 bases from J, with 16 bases between. Germline CDR1 is SEHNR and CDR2 is FQNEAQ (reference sequence). The CDR3 has 15 residues. The CDR3 bases are TGTGCCAGCAGCCCGACTGCGGGGACAGCCTACGAGCAGTACTTC. Translated: CASSPTAGTAYEQYF.

This clonotype was seen many times. The rearrangement joins TRBV11-2 to TRBJ2-5; TRBD2 aligns across 10 bases. The V gene's germline CDR1 is SGHAT and CDR2 FQNNGV. J lost 4 bases, V lost 2 bases, and 10 bases had no gene match. CDR3 length: 17 amino acids. The CDR3 bases are TGTGCCAGCAGCTTATTGCCTAGCGGGAGTGTGGGAGAGACCCAGTACTTC. This codes for CASSLLPSGSVGETQYF.

This clonotype was recorded at least ten times. DNA of the CDR3: TGCAGCGTTCACCGGGGCCAAGAGACCCAGTACTTC. Protein: CSVHRGQETQYF. V usage is TRBV29-1 and J usage is TRBJ2-5; TRBD2 might be the D (5 bases). V dropped 5 bases and J dropped 1 base, with 8 bases sitting between them. The CDR3 runs 12 residues. CDR1 and CDR2 (germline): SQVTM, ANQGSEA.

This clonotype has a handful of counts. V gene TRBV20-1 combines with J gene TRBJ2-7; 9 nucleotides line up with TRBD2. V lost 5 bases to trimming and J lost 7 bases; unmatched junction nucleotides: 15. Germline CDR1 reads DFQATT; CDR2 reads SNEGSKA (reference sequence). The CDR3 extends over 15 amino acids. The DNA of the CDR3 is TGCAGTGCTTCCCCCTTTGCAGCGGGAGGAGGAGAGCAGTACTTC. Translation gives CSASPFAAGGGEQYF.

This clonotype occurred a few times. CDR3 protein: CSAIPSGNTEAFF. For the CDR3, the DNA is TGCAGTGCAATACCTTCGGGGAACACTGAAGCTTTCTTT. The J gene is TRBJ1-1, the V gene TRBV20-1; D ambiguous. Trimming removed 6 bases at V and 1 base at J, with 12 bases between. Germline CDR1 DFQATT, CDR2 SNEGSKA (reference sequence). The CDR3 sequence is 13 residues long.

This clonotype was counted ten times or more. The J gene is TRBJ2-1, the V gene TRBV11-1; D might be TRBD1 (6 bases). V shed 3 bases and J shed 7 bases, with 19 bases lying between them. Germline CDR1 is SGHAT and CDR2 is FQDESV (reference sequence). CDR3 length: 16 amino acids. DNA of the CDR3: TGTGCCAGCAGCTTGGTAAACACCCGTAGGGGGAATGAGCAGTTCTTC. It is translated as CASSLVNTRRGNEQFF. The complete variable domain, with remaining parts taken from reference TRBV11-1 and TRBJ2-1, reads EAEVAQSPRYKITEKSQAVAFWCDPISGHATLYWYRQILGQGPELLVQFQDESVVDDSQLPKDRFSAERLKGVDSTLKIQPAELGDSAMYLCASSLVNTRRGNEQFFGPGTRLTVL.

This clonotype was picked up many times. The chain has TRBV27 and TRBJ2-7; TRBD1 matches 9 bases. This CDR3 has 15 residues. The germline V gene has CDR1 MNHEY and CDR2 SMNVEV (reference sequence). V shed 2 bases, J shed 3 bases, and the junction held 5 bases outside the gene matches. CDR3 region: CASSLRTGAGYEQYF. CDR3 DNA sequence: TGTGCCAGCAGTTTAAGGACAGGGGCTGGCTACGAGCAGTACTTC.

In this sample, this clonotype turned up many times. The V gene is TRBV30, the J gene TRBJ2-1, with no clear D. The CDR3 is 15 residues long. Germline lookup yields CDR1 GTSNPN and CDR2 SVGIG (reference sequence). The germline V and J ends were trimmed by 3 bases and 7 bases, with 19 bases remaining between them. CDR3 residues: CAWSFMSGVNNEQFF. The CDR3 nucleotides are TGTGCCTGGAGCTTTATGTCCGGAGTGAATAATGAGCAGTTCTTC.

In this sample, this clonotype turned up a few times. The chain uses TRBV30 and TRBJ2-1; the match to TRBD2 covers 7 bases. Germline V gene data show CDR1 as GTSNPN and CDR2 as SVGIG (reference sequence). The trim removed 5 bases at V and 4 bases at J, leaving 5 bases unmatched. CDR3 length equals 13 residues. CDR3 DNA sequence: TGTGCCTGGCTACGACTAGCATACAATGAGCAGTTCTTC. Translated: CAWLRLAYNEQFF.

This clonotype has only a few counts. Given a much more abundant clone one base away, this may be a read error. Given the absence of the conserved phenylalanine or tryptophan at the CDR3 end, a read error is likely. The V gene is TRBV20-1, the J gene TRBJ1-5, with D perhaps TRBD1 (5 bases). Looked up from germline, CDR1 is DFQATT and CDR2 is SNEGSKA (reference sequence). The V end was cut by 3 bases, the J end by 5 bases, with 14 bases between. There are 14 residues in the CDR3. CDR3 DNA sequence: TGCAGTGCTAGTGGGGGGAACTCCTATCAGCCCCAGCATCTT. Amino acid sequence: CSASGGNSYQPQHL.

This clonotype was counted ten times or more. V usage is TRBV6-1 and J usage is TRBJ2-7; the match to TRBD2 covers 7 bases. The CDR3 extends over 13 amino acids. The germline V gene has CDR1 MNHNS and CDR2 SASEGT. V gave up 1 base and J gave up 6 bases; unmatched junction bases: 3. In nucleotides, the CDR3 is TGTGCCAGCAGTGAAGGACTAGCTTTCGAGCAGTACTTC. Translated: CASSEGLAFEQYF.

On this clonotype: This could be a read error, since a much larger clone is one nucleotide away. The rearrangement joins TRBV5-1 to TRBJ2-4; D is unresolved. Germline-derived CDR1 and CDR2 are SGHRS and YFSETQ. V lost 0 bases, J lost 13 bases, and 26 bases lay in between. This CDR3 is built from 17 residues. CDR3 residues: CASSLDDKSYSYNEQYF. CDR3 bases: TGCGCCAGCAGCTTGGACGACAAGAGCTACTCCTACAATGAGCAGTACTTC.

The table lists this clonotype with a few counts. One base away lies a much larger clone, so this may be a sequencing read error. V usage is TRBV7-8 and J usage is TRBJ1-3; D remains ambiguous. This CDR3 has 13 amino acids. The germline CDR1 and CDR2 sequences are SGHVS and FQNEAQ. CDR3 amino acids: CDSSLEAGNTIYF. CDR3 nucleotide sequence: TGTGACAGCAGCTTAGAGGCTGGAAACACCATATATTTT.

A few counts support this clonotype. The genes are TRBV2 and TRBJ1-2, with D possibly being TRBD1 (5 bases). This CDR3 region has 15 residues. Trimming left V 5 bases short and J 3 bases short, with 16 bases between. CDR1 SNHLY and CDR2 FYNNEI come from the germline V gene. The CDR3 nucleotides read TGTGCCAGCAGTCTCAAAAGACAGAACTACTATGGCTACACCTTC. Translation: CASSLKRQNYYGYTF. The full variable domain, with the rest looked up from reference TRBV2 and TRBJ1-2, is EPEVTQTPSHQVTQMGQEVILRCVPISNHLYFYWYRQILGQKVEFLVSFYNNEISEKSEIFDDQFSVERPDGSNFTLKIRSTKLEDSAMYFCASSLKRQNYYGYTFGSGTRLTVV.

This clonotype was seen many times. V usage is TRBV11-1 and J usage is TRBJ2-3; TRBD2 matches at 11 bases. CDR3 size: 15 residues. Germline trimming cut 5 bases from V and 3 bases from J; bases unmatched to any gene: 4. The V gene's germline CDR1 is SGHAT and CDR2 FQDESV (reference sequence). The CDR3 sequence is CASSHRTSGTDTQYF. The DNA for the CDR3 is TGTGCCAGCAGCCACAGGACTAGCGGGACAGATACGCAGTATTTT.

V gene TRBV15 combines with J gene TRBJ2-7; D is unclear. V was cut by 6 bases and J by 2 bases, with 17 bases left in between. The CDR3 is 15 residues long. Germline CDR1 is LNHNV and CDR2 is YYDKDF (reference sequence). The CDR3 region is CATSYRSASPYEQYF. CDR3 DNA: TGTGCCACCAGTTATCGGAGCGCCAGCCCCTACGAGCAGTACTTC.

This clonotype was found many times. The J gene is TRBJ1-1, the V gene TRBV30; D is perhaps TRBD1 (6 bases). The germline V gene has CDR1 GTSNPN and CDR2 SVGIG (reference sequence). The CDR3 contains 13 residues. Trimming pared 0 bases from V and 3 bases from J, leaving 8 bases between. CDR3 coding DNA: TGTGCCTGGAGTGTCGGGGGGCACACTGAAGCTTTCTTT. It encodes CAWSVGGHTEAFF.